Below are 17 T cell receptor beta chains sequenced from a single sample in a study of blood T cell repertoires in COVID-19. Sequencing used immunoSEQ multiplex PCR; TCRdb keeps in-frame clones, though not all of them. The sample lists fewer than 150,000 clones; 80% to 90% were seen once. The sequencing input was peripheral blood. Receptors were obtained from a woman between 45 and 65 years old with active or convalescent COVID-19.

This clone was recorded a few times. The chain combines TRBV28 with TRBJ1-5, with a possible D match to TRBD1 (5 bases). In germline, CDR1 is MDHEN, CDR2 SYDVKM. Trimming cost V 8 bases and J 3 bases, with 11 bases left between them. This CDR3 has 13 residues. The CDR3 DNA sequence: TGTGCCAGCTGGGGGGGGGTCAATCAGCCCCAGCATTTT. Translated, it gives CASWGGVNQPQHF.

The V gene is TRBV12-3 or TRBV12-4, the J gene TRBJ2-5; possibly TRBD2 for D (5 bases). The CDR3 spans 12 residues. V was cut by 6 bases and J by 13 bases, with 18 bases left in between. The CDR3 loop reads CASSLGVAPTYF. As DNA, the CDR3 is TGTGCCAGCAGCTTGGGAGTGGCCCCCACGTACTTC.

The chain employs TRBV9 and TRBJ2-1, with D maybe TRBD2 (6 bases). The CDR3 extends over 14 amino acids. Trimming removed 5 bases from V and 4 bases from J, with 13 bases in between. The germline V gene has CDR1 SGDLS and CDR2 YYNGEE. CDR3 region: CASSAAGNYNEQFF. The DNA for the CDR3 is TGTGCCAGCAGTGCAGCGGGTAATTACAATGAGCAGTTCTTC.

This clone was seen a few times. V is TRBV28 and J is TRBJ1-3; 7 bases fit TRBD1. Germline V lookup: CDR1 MDHEN, CDR2 SYDVKM. The CDR3 contains 14 residues. V lost 9 bases, J lost 0 bases, and 5 bases stayed unmatched. The CDR3 is CASRQGLSGNTIYF. CDR3 DNA sequence: TGTGCCAGTAGACAGGGCCTCTCTGGAAACACCATATATTTT. The full variable domain, with the rest looked up from reference TRBV28 and TRBJ1-3, is DVKVTQSSRYLVKRTGEKVFLECVQDMDHENMFWYRQDPGLGLRLIYFSYDVKMKEKGDIPEGYSVSREKKERFSLILESASTNQTSMYLCASRQGLSGNTIYFGEGSWLTVV.

This rearrangement joins TRBV28 to TRBJ2-7, with TRBD1 matching 7 bases. Germline CDR1 reads MDHEN; CDR2 reads SYDVKM. CDR3 length: 14 amino acids. The V and J ends lost 4 bases and 9 bases, in that order; junction bases with no gene match: 12. The CDR3 spells CASSSVRQGPRQYF. CDR3 bases: TGTGCCAGCAGTTCTGTCCGACAGGGACCCCGGCAGTACTTC.

The rearrangement uses TRBV30 and TRBJ1-1; D gene ambiguous. Between the trimmed V and J ends, which lost 0 bases and 0 bases, there was a span of 5 bases. In germline, CDR1 is GTSNPN, CDR2 SVGIG (reference sequence). The CDR3 has 13 residues. CDR3 in DNA: TGTGCCTGGAGTGTACAAGTGAACACTGAAGCTTTCTTT. Encoded protein: CAWSVQVNTEAFF.

V and J are TRBV10-3 and TRBJ1-1; the match to TRBD1 covers 8 bases. The CDR3 length is 14 residues. Losses at the gene ends were 6 bases for V and 1 base for J; bases not matched to a gene: 4. Germline V gives CDR1 ENHRY, CDR2 SYGVKD. The CDR3 nucleotides read TGTGCCATCAGGAAGGGACAGGAGAACACTGAAGCTTTCTTT. Translated, it gives CAIRKGQENTEAFF.

The rearrangement uses TRBV7-9 and TRBJ2-1, with TRBD1 matching over 7 bases. V was pared by 4 bases and J by 6 bases, with 6 bases of the junction left unmatched. The CDR3 spans 14 residues. Germline-derived CDR1 and CDR2 are SEHNR and FQNEAQ (reference sequence). The chain's CDR3 is CASSSTDRSNEQFF. In DNA form, the CDR3 reads TGTGCCAGCAGCTCAACGGACAGGAGCAATGAGCAGTTCTTC.

The rearrangement uses TRBV6-2 or TRBV6-3 and TRBJ2-1; 10 nucleotides agree with TRBD2. V shed 6 bases and J 4 bases; nucleotides not matched to a gene: 9. Germline CDR1 reads MNHEY; CDR2 reads SVGEGT. The CDR3 extends over 16 amino acids. As DNA, the CDR3 is TGTGCCAGCAGCTTCGATCTAGCGGGAGTTTACAATGAGCAGTTCTTC. Translated: CASSFDLAGVYNEQFF.

This chain links TRBV27 with TRBJ2-1; 12 nucleotides line up with TRBD2. The CDR3 is 14 residues long. Germline V lookup: CDR1 MNHEY, CDR2 SMNVEV (reference sequence). V lost 2 bases to trimming and J lost 7 bases; unmatched junction nucleotides: 0. CDR3 protein: CASSLGTSGNEQFF. For the CDR3, the DNA is TGTGCCAGCAGTTTAGGGACTAGCGGGAATGAGCAGTTCTTC.

This sequence joins TRBV5-1 and TRBJ2-3; D is unresolved. Trimming pared 0 bases from V and 4 bases from J, leaving 9 bases between. Per the germline V gene, CDR1 is SGHRS and CDR2 is YFSETQ. There are 14 residues in the CDR3. The CDR3 bases are TGCGCCAGCAGCTTGGAGCTAAACGCAGATACGCAGTATTTT. Protein product: CASSLELNADTQYF.

This chain joins TRBV6-4 and TRBJ2-7; TRBD2 aligns across 7 bases. The J segment lost 0 bases and the V segment lost 4 bases, leaving 3 bases of the junction unmatched. The CDR3 covers 14 residues. CDR1 is MRHNA and CDR2 is SNTAGT in the germline V gene. This chain's CDR3 is CASSAGGSSYEQYF. For the CDR3, the DNA is TGTGCCAGCAGTGCTGGCGGGAGCTCCTACGAGCAGTACTTC.

This clone was detected once. The J gene is TRBJ1-2, the V gene TRBV9; 8 positions agree with TRBD1. The ends lost 0 bases at V and 3 bases at J; junction bases unmatched: 10. CDR1 and CDR2 (germline): SGDLS, YYNGEE. This CDR3 has 17 amino acids. The CDR3 loop reads CASSVASQQGDDYGYTF. DNA of the CDR3: TGTGCCAGCAGCGTAGCAAGTCAACAGGGGGATGACTATGGCTACACCTTC.

The chain uses TRBV19 and TRBJ2-5; 11 bases line up with TRBD2. The CDR3 runs to 17 residues. Unmatched junction bases numbered 13, after V lost 4 bases and J lost 6 bases. Germline V gives CDR1 LNHDA, CDR2 SQIVND (reference sequence). CDR3 DNA: TGTGCCAGTAGTACCCCGATAGGGCTAGCGGGAGGAAAGACCCAGTACTTC. It is translated as CASSTPIGLAGGKTQYF.

This clone was found once. The J gene is TRBJ1-5, the V gene TRBV6-5; D is possibly TRBD1 (5 bases). Germline assignment: CDR1 MNHEY and CDR2 SVGAGI. This CDR3 contains 13 residues. Trimming stripped 7 bases from V and 3 bases from J, with 10 bases between. CDR3 in DNA: TGTGCCAGCAAACAGGCAAACAATCAGCCCCAGCATTTT. This sequence encodes CASKQANNQPQHF.

The rearrangement links TRBV27 to TRBJ2-3; 13 nucleotides match TRBD2. This CDR3 comprises 17 residues. The junction had 12 bases not matched to a gene; V was cut back by 10 bases and J by 2 bases. Germline V gene data show CDR1 as MNHEY and CDR2 as SMNVEV (reference sequence). The CDR3 sequence is CATDTSGRASLTDTQYF. Written as DNA, the CDR3 is TGTGCCACCGATACTAGCGGGAGGGCCTCCCTCACAGATACGCAGTATTTT.

The sample holds one count of this clone. The chain is built from TRBV28 and TRBJ1-3; D ambiguous. The V end lost 11 bases, the J end lost 3 bases, and 8 bases lay between the germline ends. Germline V gene sequence: CDR1 MDHEN, CDR2 SYDVKM. The CDR3 is made up of 11 amino acids. The CDR3 here is CAGELGNTIYF. CDR3 bases: TGTGCCGGAGAACTTGGAAACACCATATATTTT.